One TCR beta chain is described in this entry. A sample-barcoded 5' primer and a J-beta primer mix were used in a second PCR of roughly 6 to 12 cycles. Via MiXCR, TCRdb re-called the 5' RACE reads, giving one row per CDR3 protein. The sample yields roughly 1,800,000 distinct CDR3 sequences, about 49% seen once. The sample originates from a study of blood T cells in healthy people across ages. Germline V gives CDR1 SGDLS, CDR2 YYNGEE. V lost 6 bases to trimming and J lost 4 bases, with 15 bases between them. The CDR3 is made up of 14 amino acids. This TCR derives from a woman in her forties in good health. The chain uses TRBV9 and TRBJ2-3; D possibly matches TRBD1 or TRBD2 (5 bases each). Sequencing was done on a sample of blood. The CDR3 region has the DNA TGTGCCAGCAACCAATACCGGGGCGCAGATACGCAGTATTTT. Protein sequence: CASNQYRGADTQYF.